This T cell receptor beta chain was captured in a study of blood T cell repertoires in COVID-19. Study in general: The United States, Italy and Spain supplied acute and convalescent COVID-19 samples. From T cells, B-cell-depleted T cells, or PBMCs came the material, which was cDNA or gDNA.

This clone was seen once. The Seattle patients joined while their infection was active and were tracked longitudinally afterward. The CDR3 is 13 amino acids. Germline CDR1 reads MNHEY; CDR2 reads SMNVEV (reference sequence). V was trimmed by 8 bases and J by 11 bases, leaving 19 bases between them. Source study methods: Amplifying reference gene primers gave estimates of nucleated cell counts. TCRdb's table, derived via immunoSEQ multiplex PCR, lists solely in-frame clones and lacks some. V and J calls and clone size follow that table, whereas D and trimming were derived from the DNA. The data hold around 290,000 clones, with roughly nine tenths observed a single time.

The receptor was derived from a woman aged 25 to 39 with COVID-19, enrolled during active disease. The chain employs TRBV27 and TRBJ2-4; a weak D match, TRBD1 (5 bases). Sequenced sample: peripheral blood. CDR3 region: CASSDSVATFQYF. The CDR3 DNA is TGTGCCAGCTCCGACAGTGTAGCAACTTTTCAGTACTTC.